The clone carrying this T cell receptor (beta chain) came up a few times. These data originate in a study of early T cells in non-severe SARS-CoV-2 infection. Study in general: Chains stayed unpaired after sequencing of bulk RNA from unsorted whole blood.

The TCR library protocol attached unique molecular identifiers to the individual cDNA molecules. TCRdb processed the 5' RACE reads anew with MiXCR; each CDR3 protein has one entry. The data hold around 77,000 distinct CDR3 sequences, with approximately 5% observed a single time. This clonotype was obtained from an adult who was a healthcare worker with PCR-confirmed SARS-CoV-2 infection or an uninfected control (not recorded which). Sequenced here: whole blood, sampled at baseline.

CDR3 residues: CATSFRHEQFF. Here the CDR3 DNA reads TGTGCCACCAGCTTCCGCCATGAGCAGTTCTTC. The chain carries TRBV15 and TRBJ2-1; D is undetermined. The V gene's germline CDR1 is LNHNV and CDR2 YYDKDF (reference sequence). Deletions cut 5 bases from V and 8 bases from J, with 7 bases between. This CDR3 is built from 11 residues.